The present entry profiles one T cell receptor (beta chain) with its context. The data derive from a study of blood T cell repertoires in COVID-19. V shed 5 bases, J shed 1 base, and the junction held 9 bases outside the gene matches. Looked up from germline, CDR1 is SGHRS and CDR2 is YFSETQ. This CDR3 is 16 amino acids long. The method was immunoSEQ multiplex PCR; TCRdb's version includes in-frame clones alone and lacks a portion of them. The table shows fewer than 200,000 clones, with 78% occurring only once. Sequenced: PBMCs or T cells enriched from blood (not recorded which). The clonotype was recovered from a woman aged 50 to 60 who had recovered from COVID-19. This sequence joins TRBV5-1 and TRBJ2-3; 8 bases map to TRBD1. In DNA, the CDR3 is TGCGCCAGCAGTCCCAGGGGGCGCGGGGGCACAGATACGCAGTATTTT. It specifies CASSPRGRGGTDTQYF.